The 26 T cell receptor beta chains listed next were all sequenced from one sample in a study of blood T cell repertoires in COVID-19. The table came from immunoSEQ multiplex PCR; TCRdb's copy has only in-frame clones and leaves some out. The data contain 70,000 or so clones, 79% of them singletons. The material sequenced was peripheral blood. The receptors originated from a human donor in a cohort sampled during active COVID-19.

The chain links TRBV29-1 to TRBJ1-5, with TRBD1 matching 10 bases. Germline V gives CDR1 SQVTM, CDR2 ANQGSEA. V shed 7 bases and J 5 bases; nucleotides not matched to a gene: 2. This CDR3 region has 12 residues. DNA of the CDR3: TGCAGCGCTGGACAGGGGGATCAGCCCCAGCATTTT. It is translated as CSAGQGDQPQHF.

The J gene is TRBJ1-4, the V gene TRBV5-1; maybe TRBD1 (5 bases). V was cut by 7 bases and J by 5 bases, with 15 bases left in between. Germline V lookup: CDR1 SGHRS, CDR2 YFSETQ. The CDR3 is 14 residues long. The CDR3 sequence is CASRIGGINEKLFF. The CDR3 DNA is TGCGCCAGCCGAATCGGGGGGATAAATGAAAAACTGTTTTTT.

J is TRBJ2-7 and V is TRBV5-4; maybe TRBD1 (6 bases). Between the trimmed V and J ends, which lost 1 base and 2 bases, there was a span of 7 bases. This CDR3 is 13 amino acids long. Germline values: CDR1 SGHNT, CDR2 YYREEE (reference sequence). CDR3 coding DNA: TGTGCCAGCAGCTTGTCAGGGGCCTACGAGCAGTACTTC. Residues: CASSLSGAYEQYF. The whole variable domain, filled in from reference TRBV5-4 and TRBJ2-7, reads ETGVTQSPTHLIKTRGQQVTLRCSSQSGHNTVSWYQQALGQGPQFIFQYYREEENGRGNFPPRFSGLQFPNYSSELNVNALELDDSALYLCASSLSGAYEQYFGPGTRLTVT.

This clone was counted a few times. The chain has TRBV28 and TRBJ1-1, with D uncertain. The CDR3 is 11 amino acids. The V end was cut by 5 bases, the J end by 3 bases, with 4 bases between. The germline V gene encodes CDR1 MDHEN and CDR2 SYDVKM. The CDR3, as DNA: TGTGCCAGCAGTACTTACACTGAAGCTTTCTTT. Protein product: CASSTYTEAFF.

The CDR3 spells CASSFTGLEAFF. In nucleotides, the CDR3 is TGTGCCAGCAGCTTCACAGGGCTGGAAGCTTTCTTT. The J gene is TRBJ1-1, the V gene TRBV7-9, with D maybe TRBD1 (6 bases). Trimming left V 3 bases short and J 8 bases short, with 10 bases between. The germline V gene encodes CDR1 SEHNR and CDR2 FQNEAQ (reference sequence). CDR3 length: 12 residues.

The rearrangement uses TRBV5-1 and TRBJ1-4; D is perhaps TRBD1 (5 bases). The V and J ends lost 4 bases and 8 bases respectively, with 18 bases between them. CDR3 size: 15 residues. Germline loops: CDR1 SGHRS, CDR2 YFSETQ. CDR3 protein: CASSPEGRVEEKLFF. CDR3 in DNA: TGCGCCAGCAGCCCGGAGGGGAGGGTTGAGGAAAAACTGTTTTTT. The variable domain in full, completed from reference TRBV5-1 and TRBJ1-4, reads KAGVTQTPRYLIKTRGQQVTLSCSPISGHRSVSWYQQTPGQGLQFLFEYFSETQRNKGNFPGRFSGRQFSNSRSEMNVSTLELGDSALYLCASSPEGRVEEKLFFGSGTQLSVL.

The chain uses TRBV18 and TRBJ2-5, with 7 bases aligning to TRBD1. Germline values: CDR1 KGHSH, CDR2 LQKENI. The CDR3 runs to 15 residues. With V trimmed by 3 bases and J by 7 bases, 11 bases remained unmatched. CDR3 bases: TGTGCCAGCTCACCTCGCCGGGACAGCGAAGGGACCCAGTACTTC. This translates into CASSPRRDSEGTQYF. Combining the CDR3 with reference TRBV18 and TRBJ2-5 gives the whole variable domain NAGVMQNPRHLVRRRGQEARLRCSPMKGHSHVYWYRQLPEEGLKFMVYLQKENIIDESGMPKERFSAEFPKEGPSILRIQQVVRGDSAAYFCASSPRRDSEGTQYFGPGTRLLVL.

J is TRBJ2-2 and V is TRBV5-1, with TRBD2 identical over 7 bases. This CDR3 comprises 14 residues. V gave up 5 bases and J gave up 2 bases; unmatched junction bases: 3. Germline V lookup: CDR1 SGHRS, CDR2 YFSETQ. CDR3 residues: CASRSGVNTGELFF. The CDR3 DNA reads TGCGCCAGCAGGAGCGGGGTCAACACCGGGGAGCTGTTTTTT.

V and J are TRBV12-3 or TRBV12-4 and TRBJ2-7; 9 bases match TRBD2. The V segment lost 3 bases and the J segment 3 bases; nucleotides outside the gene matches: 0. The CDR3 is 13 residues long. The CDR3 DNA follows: TGTGCCAGCAGTTTTAGCGGGAGCTACGAGCAGTACTTC. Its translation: CASSFSGSYEQYF.

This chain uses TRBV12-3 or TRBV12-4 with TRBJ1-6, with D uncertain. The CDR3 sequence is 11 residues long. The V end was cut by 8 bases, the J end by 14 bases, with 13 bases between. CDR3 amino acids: CASGPPGALHF. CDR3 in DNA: TGTGCCAGCGGACCCCCCGGGGCCCTCCACTTT.

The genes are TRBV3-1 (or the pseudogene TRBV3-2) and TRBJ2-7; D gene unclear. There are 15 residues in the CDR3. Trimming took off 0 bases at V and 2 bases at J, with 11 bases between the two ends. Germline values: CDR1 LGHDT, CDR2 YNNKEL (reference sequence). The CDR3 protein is CASSQESGLPYEQYF. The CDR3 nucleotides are TGTGCCAGCAGCCAAGAATCCGGGTTACCCTACGAGCAGTACTTC.

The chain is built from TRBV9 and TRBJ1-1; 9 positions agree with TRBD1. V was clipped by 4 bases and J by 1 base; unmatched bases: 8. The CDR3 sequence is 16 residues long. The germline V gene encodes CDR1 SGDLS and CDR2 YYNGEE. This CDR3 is CASSPGTGRGNTEAFF. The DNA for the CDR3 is TGTGCCAGCAGCCCAGGGACAGGGCGAGGGAACACTGAAGCTTTCTTT.

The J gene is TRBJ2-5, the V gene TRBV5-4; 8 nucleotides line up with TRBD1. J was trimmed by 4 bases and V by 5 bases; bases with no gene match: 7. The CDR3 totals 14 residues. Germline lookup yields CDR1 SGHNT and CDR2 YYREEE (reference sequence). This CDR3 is CASRRQGAGETQYF. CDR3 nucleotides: TGTGCCAGCAGGAGGCAGGGGGCCGGAGAGACCCAGTACTTC.

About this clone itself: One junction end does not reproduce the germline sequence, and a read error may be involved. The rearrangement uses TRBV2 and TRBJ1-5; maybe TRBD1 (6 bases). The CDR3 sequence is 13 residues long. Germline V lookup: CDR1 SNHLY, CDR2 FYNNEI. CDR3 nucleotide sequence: TGTGCCAGCAGGGAAGACAGGTCTGGGCCCCAGCATTTT. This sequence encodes CASREDRSGPQHF.

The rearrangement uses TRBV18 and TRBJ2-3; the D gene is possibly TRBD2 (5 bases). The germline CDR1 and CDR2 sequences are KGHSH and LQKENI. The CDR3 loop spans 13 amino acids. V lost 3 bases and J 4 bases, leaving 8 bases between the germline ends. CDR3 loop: CASSPPGADTQYF. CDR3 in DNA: TGTGCCAGCTCACCGCCCGGGGCAGATACGCAGTATTTT.

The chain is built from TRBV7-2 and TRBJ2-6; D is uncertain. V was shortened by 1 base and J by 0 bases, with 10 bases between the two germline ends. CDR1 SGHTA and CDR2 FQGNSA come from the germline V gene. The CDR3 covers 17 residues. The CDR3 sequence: CASSLGIEVSGANVLTF. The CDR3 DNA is TGTGCCAGCAGCTTAGGGATTGAGGTCTCTGGGGCCAACGTCCTGACTTTC. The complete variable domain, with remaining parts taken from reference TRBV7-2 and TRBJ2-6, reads GAGVSQSPSNKVTEKGKDVELRCDPISGHTALYWYRQSLGQGLEFLIYFQGNSAPDKSGLPSDRFSAERTGGSVSTLTIQRTQQEDSAVYLCASSLGIEVSGANVLTFGAGSRLTVL.

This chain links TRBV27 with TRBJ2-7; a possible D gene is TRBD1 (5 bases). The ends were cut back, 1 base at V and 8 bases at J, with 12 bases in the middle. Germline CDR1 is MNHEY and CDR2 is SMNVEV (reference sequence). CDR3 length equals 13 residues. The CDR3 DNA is TGTGCCAGCAGTTTATTCCGAGACAGCAAGCAGTACTTC. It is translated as CASSLFRDSKQYF.

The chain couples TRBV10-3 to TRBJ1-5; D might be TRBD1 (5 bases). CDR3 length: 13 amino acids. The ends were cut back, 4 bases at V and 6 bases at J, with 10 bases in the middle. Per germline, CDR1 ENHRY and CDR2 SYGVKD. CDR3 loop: CAISGGDGQPQHF. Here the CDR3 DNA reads TGTGCCATCAGTGGGGGGGACGGTCAGCCCCAGCATTTT.

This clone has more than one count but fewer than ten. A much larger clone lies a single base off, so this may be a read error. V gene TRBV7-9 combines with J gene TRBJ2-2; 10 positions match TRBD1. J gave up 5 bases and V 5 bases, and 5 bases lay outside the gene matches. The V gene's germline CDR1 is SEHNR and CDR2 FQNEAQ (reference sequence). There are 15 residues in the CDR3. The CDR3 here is CASSPGTGETGELFF. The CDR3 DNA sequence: TGTGCCAGCAGCCCCGGGACAGGGGAAACCGGGGAGCTGTTTTTT.

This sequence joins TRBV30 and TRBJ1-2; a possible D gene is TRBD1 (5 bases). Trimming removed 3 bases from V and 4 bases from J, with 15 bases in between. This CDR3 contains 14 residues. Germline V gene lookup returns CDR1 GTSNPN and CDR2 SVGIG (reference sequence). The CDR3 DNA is TGTGCCTGGAGGGACGGGGGATTGGGCTATGGCTACACCTTC. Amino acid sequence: CAWRDGGLGYGYTF.

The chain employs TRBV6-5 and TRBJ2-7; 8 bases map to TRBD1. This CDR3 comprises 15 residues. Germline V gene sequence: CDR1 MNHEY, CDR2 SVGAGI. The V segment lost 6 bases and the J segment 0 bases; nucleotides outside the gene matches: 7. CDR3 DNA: TGTGCCAGCAGGCGCCGGGACAGGAGCTCCTACGAGCAGTACTTC. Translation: CASRRRDRSSYEQYF.

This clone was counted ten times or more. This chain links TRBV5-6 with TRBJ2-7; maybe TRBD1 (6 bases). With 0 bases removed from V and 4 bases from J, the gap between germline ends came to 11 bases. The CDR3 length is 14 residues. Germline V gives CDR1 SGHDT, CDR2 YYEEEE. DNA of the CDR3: TGTGCCAGCAGCTTGGTGGGGGCCGGGTACGAGCAGTACTTC. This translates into CASSLVGAGYEQYF.

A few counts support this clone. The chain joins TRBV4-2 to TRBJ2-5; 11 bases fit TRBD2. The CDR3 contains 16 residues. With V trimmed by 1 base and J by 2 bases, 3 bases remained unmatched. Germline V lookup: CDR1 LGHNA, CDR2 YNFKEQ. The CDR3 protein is CASSQASGGPQETQYF. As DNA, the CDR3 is TGTGCCAGCAGCCAAGCTAGCGGGGGGCCTCAAGAGACCCAGTACTTC.

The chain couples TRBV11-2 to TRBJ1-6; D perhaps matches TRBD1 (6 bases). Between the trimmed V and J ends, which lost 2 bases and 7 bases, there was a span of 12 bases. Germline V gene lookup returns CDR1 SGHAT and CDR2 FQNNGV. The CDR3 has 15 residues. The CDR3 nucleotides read TGTGCCAGCAGCTTACGGGGGGCCGAGAATTCACCCCTCCACTTT. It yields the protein CASSLRGAENSPLHF.

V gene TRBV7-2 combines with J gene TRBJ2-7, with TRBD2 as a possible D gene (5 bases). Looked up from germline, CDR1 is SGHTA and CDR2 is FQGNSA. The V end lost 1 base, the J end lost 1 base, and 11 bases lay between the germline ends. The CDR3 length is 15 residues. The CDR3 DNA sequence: TGTGCCAGCAGCTTAGAACCGCGGGTGTCCTACGAGCAGTACTTC. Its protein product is CASSLEPRVSYEQYF.

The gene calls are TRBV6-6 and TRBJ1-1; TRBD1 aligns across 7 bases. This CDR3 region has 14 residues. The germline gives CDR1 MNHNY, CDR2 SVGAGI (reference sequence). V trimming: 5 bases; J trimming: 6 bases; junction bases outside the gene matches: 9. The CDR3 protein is CASSLRDSGPEAFF. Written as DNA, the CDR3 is TGTGCCAGCAGTCTCCGGGACAGTGGCCCTGAAGCTTTCTTT.